The rows below give T cell receptor beta chains drawn from one sample of a study of cytomegalovirus exposure and HLA in healthy donors. Sequencing was performed with immunoSEQ multiplex PCR; in TCRdb, only in-frame clones are kept and a portion is missing. The profile shows some 150,000 clones, 78% of them singletons. Sequenced material: PBMCs. The receptors stem from a male donor in good health and CMV-seronegative. CDR3s leave out the opening cysteine and the closing phenylalanine or tryptophan. Each record gives: V gene, CDR3 protein.

v_gene: TRBV2
CDR3aa: ASSEGTSGNEQF

v_gene: TRBV5-4
CDR3aa: ASSFPGLAGVGEQY

v_gene: TRBV7-9
CDR3aa: ASSKPTSGEYTDTQY

v_gene: TRBV15
CDR3aa: ATSRSLAKNIQY

v_gene: TRBV5-4
CDR3aa: ASSSQGTPWEQY

v_gene: TRBV9
CDR3aa: ASSVVGAGATDTQY

v_gene: TRBV5-4
CDR3aa: AIGTARNEQF

v_gene: TRBV6-4
CDR3aa: ASSDSEVSPLH

v_gene: TRBV25-1
CDR3aa: ASSPSGLAGLTGELF

v_gene: TRBV18
CDR3aa: ASSRGAGMFEKLF

v_gene: TRBV19
CDR3aa: ASSRGTAYTEAF

v_gene: TRBV19
CDR3aa: ASREGVGTEAF

v_gene: TRBV11-2
CDR3aa: ASSTPGSFEKLF

v_gene: TRBV6-6
CDR3aa: ASTSPETTVYEQY

v_gene: TRBV4-2
CDR3aa: ASSQDRAGADTQY

v_gene: TRBV4-1
CDR3aa: ASSQEGGPNYGYT

v_gene: TRBV7-2
CDR3aa: ASSLAGGTGNTIY

v_gene: TRBV29-1
CDR3aa: SVEGQGLTEAF

v_gene: TRBV4-3
CDR3aa: ASSQGRTGKGEKLF

v_gene: TRBV19
CDR3aa: ASSLDRATEAF

v_gene: TRBV10-3
CDR3aa: AISESAPNTEAF

v_gene: TRBV30
CDR3aa: AWSSGTANLYGYT

v_gene: TRBV11-2
CDR3aa: ASSPGAGVVLGQF

v_gene: TRBV30
CDR3aa: AWSSRQSGGGKLF

v_gene: TRBV7-2
CDR3aa: ASSFPDLRAAEAF

v_gene: TRBV7-2
CDR3aa: ASSAGLAVSTDTQY